Detailed here is one TCR beta chain. This record belongs to a study of technical replicates of blood from four donors. Some clones are missing from TCRdb's copy, which holds only in-frame ones; the method was immunoSEQ multiplex PCR. The data hold 67,000 or so clones, with nearly 97% observed a single time. The CDR3 is 14 amino acids. Germline CDR1 and CDR2: SGHRS and YFSETQ. Trimming at V came to 3 bases and at J to 4 bases, leaving 4 bases not matched to a gene. Sequencing was carried out using T cells isolated from PBMCs. The receptor's source is a human donor in good health. The chain carries TRBV5-1 and TRBJ2-5, with 9 nucleotides matching TRBD1. The CDR3 sequence: CASSWTGVVETQYF. CDR3 DNA sequence: TGCGCCAGCAGCTGGACAGGGGTGGTAGAGACCCAGTACTTC.